This T cell receptor (beta chain) was found in a study of cytomegalovirus exposure and HLA in healthy donors. Whole-study findings and limits: Later analysis demonstrated an association between a missense DCLRE1C variant and TCR beta V- and J-gene trimming.

The germline CDR1 and CDR2 sequences are SGHRS and YFSETQ. V lost 6 bases and J 6 bases, leaving 13 bases between the germline ends. The CDR3 contains 14 residues. Notes on this clone: Its specificity is unknown.

In the PCR, 60 Vbeta and 13 Jbeta primers were used. Libraries were prepared by immunoSEQ multiplex PCR; TCRdb keeps only in-frame clonotypes and omits some of them. This sample has about 110,000 clones; around 73% occur once, and the top ten carry approximately 8.4%. Sequencing was carried out using PBMCs. The genes are TRBV5-1 and TRBJ1-6; D possibly corresponds to TRBD1 (5 bases). The TCR sequence derives from a man aged 35 to 55 in good health and CMV-seronegative. The CDR3 region is CASNLDSLNSPLHF. The CDR3 bases are TGCGCCAGCAACCTAGACAGCCTTAATTCACCCCTCCACTTT.